Following are 12 T cell receptor beta chains from one sample sequenced in a study of CD8 T cells in ankylosing spondylitis. Using its own MiXCR run on the 5' RACE reads, TCRdb lists one record per CDR3 protein. This repertoire shows tens of thousands of distinct CDR3 sequences, around 25% found once; its top ten account for roughly 59%. Sample: blood, either unsorted or a sorted T cell fraction (not recorded which). The receptors derive from a male donor with ankylosing spondylitis or in good health (not recorded which).

The V call is TRBV7-2, the J call TRBJ2-1; TRBD2 is a possible D gene (5 bases). Germline CDR1 is SGHTA and CDR2 is FQGNSA. The CDR3 is 15 amino acids. Trimming left V 0 bases short and J 6 bases short, with 12 bases between. Here the CDR3 reads CASSLARTGSNEQFF. The CDR3 DNA reads as TGTGCCAGCAGCTTAGCCCGGACGGGGAGCAATGAGCAGTTCTTC.

The gene calls are TRBV24-1 and TRBJ1-2; 8 bases match TRBD1. The V gene's germline CDR1 is KGHDR and CDR2 SFDVKD. Trimming at V came to 9 bases and at J to 6 bases, leaving 2 bases not matched to a gene. The CDR3 sequence is 11 residues long. The CDR3 coding sequence is TGTGCCACCGGGACAGGTCATGGCTACACCTTC. This gives the protein CATGTGHGYTF.

J is TRBJ2-2 and V is TRBV5-1; the D is unclear. Germline V gene data show CDR1 as SGHRS and CDR2 as YFSETQ. CDR3 size: 13 residues. V shed 4 bases and J shed 2 bases, with 6 bases lying between them. CDR3 nucleotides: TGCGCCAGCAGCAATAGAAACACCGGGGAGCTGTTTTTT. Protein: CASSNRNTGELFF.

This clonotype appeared a few times. This chain uses TRBV7-9 with TRBJ2-7; no clear D gene. This CDR3 is 15 amino acids long. V dropped 1 base and J dropped 2 bases, with 12 bases sitting between them. The germline V gene has CDR1 SEHNR and CDR2 FQNEAQ (reference sequence). The CDR3, as DNA: TGTGCCAGCAGCTTAGACCAGCAGTTTACCTACGAGCAGTACTTC. This gives the protein CASSLDQQFTYEQYF.

The chain recombines TRBV5-1 with TRBJ1-3; D is uncertain. CDR3 length equals 16 residues. Per the germline V gene, CDR1 is SGHRS and CDR2 is YFSETQ. The germline V and J ends were trimmed by 0 bases and 4 bases, with 14 bases remaining between them. CDR3 sequence reads: CASSLVSLKLGNTIYF. For the CDR3, the DNA is TGCGCCAGCAGCTTGGTGTCCCTTAAGTTGGGAAACACCATATATTTT.

This chain uses TRBV20-1 with TRBJ2-5; D may match TRBD1 or TRBD2 (5 bases each). V lost 3 bases and J lost 5, with 10 bases in between. The CDR3 totals 12 residues. Per the germline V gene, CDR1 is DFQATT and CDR2 is SNEGSKA (reference sequence). The CDR3 protein is CSASNEGETQYF. The CDR3 DNA is TGCAGTGCTAGCAACGAGGGGGAGACCCAGTACTTC.

This clonotype was counted only a few times. This chain links TRBV6-5 with TRBJ1-2; maybe TRBD1 (6 bases). The V and J ends lost 4 bases and 6 bases respectively, with 9 bases between them. This CDR3 is 12 amino acids long. Germline CDR1 MNHEY, CDR2 SVGAGI. CDR3 sequence reads: CASSSQGHGYTF. CDR3 bases: TGTGCCAGCAGTTCCCAGGGGCATGGCTACACCTTC.

The genes are TRBV7-2 and TRBJ2-7, with 7 bases aligning to TRBD1. CDR1 and CDR2 from the germline V gene are SGHTA and FQGNSA. The CDR3 is made up of 14 amino acids. The CDR3 here is CASSVAYRGYEQYV. The DNA of the CDR3 is TGTGCCAGCAGCGTAGCTTACAGGGGCTACGAGCAGTACGTC.

This clonotype was recorded a few times. This chain connects TRBV5-1 to TRBJ1-1; D not certain. Trimming removed 0 bases from V and 1 base from J, with 13 bases in between. This CDR3 region has 16 residues. Germline CDR1 SGHRS, CDR2 YFSETQ. CDR3 coding DNA: TGCGCCAGCAGCTTGGAATCGTGGGCAGGGAACACTGAAGCTTTCTTT. Protein: CASSLESWAGNTEAFF. The full variable domain, completed using reference TRBV5-1 and TRBJ1-1, is KAGVTQTPRYLIKTRGQQVTLSCSPISGHRSVSWYQQTPGQGLQFLFEYFSETQRNKGNFPGRFSGRQFSNSRSEMNVSTLELGDSALYLCASSLESWAGNTEAFFGQGTRLTVV.

This sequence joins TRBV5-1 and TRBJ2-1, with 12 bases matching TRBD2. The CDR3 spans 17 residues. J gave up 2 bases and V 9 bases, and 12 bases lay outside the gene matches. The germline CDR1 and CDR2 sequences are SGHRS and YFSETQ. The CDR3 DNA sequence: TGCGCCATCAGTCTTTGGCTAGCGGGAGGGACCTACAATGAGCAGTTCTTC. Protein sequence: CAISLWLAGGTYNEQFF.

V is TRBV29-1 and J is TRBJ2-5, with D hard to call. This CDR3 comprises 12 residues. Germline-derived CDR1 and CDR2 are SQVTM and ANQGSEA. V lost 8 bases to trimming and J lost 5 bases, with 15 bases between them. In DNA, the CDR3 is TGCAGCTACAACCCATCGCGGGAGACCCAGTACTTC. The encoded protein is CSYNPSRETQYF.

The chain links TRBV5-6 to TRBJ1-1; perhaps TRBD1 as D (6 bases). CDR1 and CDR2 from the germline V gene are SGHDT and YYEEEE. This CDR3 region has 14 residues. With 3 bases removed from V and 1 base from J, the gap between germline ends came to 10 bases. This chain's CDR3 is CASSSPQGNTEAFF. The CDR3 bases are TGTGCCAGCAGCTCGCCACAGGGGAACACTGAAGCTTTCTTT.